The 30 T cell receptor beta chains in this list originate from one sample, sequenced in a study of T cells in Graves' hyperthyroidism and ophthalmopathy. RNA transcripts provided the source from which TCR beta CDR3 regions were amplified. First-round RT-PCR of the TCR CDR3 relied on the HTBI primer set. MiXCR, run by TCRdb on the multiplex PCR reads, gives a single entry per CDR3 protein. Of hundreds of thousands of distinct CDR3 sequences in the sample, about 20% were seen once. Input material: blood. All receptors derive from a man aged 25-40 years with Graves' ophthalmopathy.

Only a few counts were recorded for this clonotype. This chain links TRBV28 with TRBJ2-7; tentative D call: TRBD1 (5 bases). Trimming removed 5 bases at V and 0 bases at J, with 11 bases between. The CDR3 totals 14 residues. Germline V gene sequence: CDR1 MDHEN, CDR2 SYDVKM. The CDR3 DNA sequence: TGTGCCAGCAGTGTCACACAGGTCTCCTACGAGCAGTACTTC. It is translated as CASSVTQVSYEQYF.

This clonotype was counted a few times. This sequence joins TRBV6-6 and TRBJ2-5, with 11 bases lining up with TRBD2. The CDR3 is 17 amino acids. Trimming cost V 1 base and J 2 bases; bases outside gene matches: 6. The germline gives CDR1 MNHNY, CDR2 SVGAGI (reference sequence). The CDR3 DNA reads as TGTGCCAGCAGTTACTTTCCGGGACTAGCGGATCAAGAGACCCAGTACTTC. It specifies CASSYFPGLADQETQYF.

The V and J genes are TRBV7-9 and TRBJ1-1; possibly TRBD1 for D (5 bases). Germline V gives CDR1 SEHNR, CDR2 FQNEAQ (reference sequence). The germline V and J ends were trimmed by 1 base and 4 bases, with 13 bases remaining between them. The CDR3 totals 15 residues. This CDR3 reads CASSLGDGGSTEAFF. CDR3 nucleotides: TGTGCCAGCAGCTTAGGGGACGGGGGATCCACTGAAGCTTTCTTT.

This clonotype was picked up many times. The CDR3 here is CASSFLSGTDTQYF. The CDR3 DNA sequence: TGTGCCAGCAGTTTCCTATCCGGAACAGATACGCAGTATTTT. V and J are TRBV28 and TRBJ2-3, with D unclear. Trimming shortened V by 3 bases and J by 3 bases, and 10 bases separated the two germline ends. The germline V gene has CDR1 MDHEN and CDR2 SYDVKM. CDR3 size: 14 residues.

The chain recombines TRBV20-1 with TRBJ1-5, with a tentative D call TRBD1 (5 bases). The CDR3 runs 14 residues. CDR1 is DFQATT and CDR2 is SNEGSKA in the germline V gene (reference sequence). Trimming removed 3 bases from V and 1 base from J, with 10 bases in between. The CDR3 DNA follows: TGCAGTGCTAGGGGACGGATAAGCAATCAGCCCCAGCATTTT. Translating gives CSARGRISNQPQHF.

This clonotype was seen many times. The CDR3 protein is CASSSIASSSYEQYF. For the CDR3, the DNA is TGTGCCAGCAGCTCCATTGCTTCTAGCTCCTACGAGCAGTACTTC. The chain has TRBV11-2 and TRBJ2-7; unclear D gene. The CDR3 is made up of 15 amino acids. CDR1 SGHAT and CDR2 FQNNGV come from the germline V gene. Trimming cost V 4 bases and J 0 bases, with 13 bases left between them.

The V gene is TRBV28, the J gene TRBJ1-2, with D unclear. V was cut by 2 bases and J by 6 bases, with 7 bases left in between. CDR1 and CDR2 (germline): MDHEN, SYDVKM. This CDR3 region has 12 residues. The CDR3 here is CASSLIGNGYTF. The CDR3 DNA is TGTGCCAGCAGTTTAATAGGGAATGGCTACACCTTC.

The chain employs TRBV30 and TRBJ2-1; D gene unclear. This CDR3 is 13 amino acids long. V was pared by 3 bases and J by 6 bases, with 12 bases between. Germline assignment: CDR1 GTSNPN and CDR2 SVGIG (reference sequence). Here the CDR3 DNA reads TGTGCCTGGAGCTTACCCGGACGCAATGAGCAGTTCTTC. It is translated as CAWSLPGRNEQFF. The full variable domain, its missing parts supplied by reference TRBV30 and TRBJ2-1, is SQTIHQWPATLVQPVGSPLSLECTVEGTSNPNLYWYRQAAGRGLQLLFYSVGIGQISSEVPQNLSASRPQDRQFILSSKKLLLSDSGFYLCAWSLPGRNEQFFGPGTRLTVL.

This clonotype was recorded at least ten times. The rearrangement uses TRBV7-9 and TRBJ2-1; 15 nucleotides match TRBD2. This CDR3 contains 14 residues. CDR1 and CDR2 from the germline V gene are SEHNR and FQNEAQ (reference sequence). V lost 5 bases to trimming and J lost 7 bases; unmatched junction nucleotides: 0. CDR3 nucleotides: TGTGCCAGCAGCGGGACTAGCGGGAGGAATGAGCAGTTCTTC. Amino acids: CASSGTSGRNEQFF.

This clonotype turned up a few times. This rearrangement joins TRBV19 to TRBJ2-2; D possibly corresponds to TRBD2 (5 bases). Germline CDR1 reads LNHDA; CDR2 reads SQIVND (reference sequence). The CDR3 totals 14 residues. Trimming cost V 7 bases and J 5 bases, with 14 bases left between them. CDR3 sequence: CASMRRERTGELFF. The CDR3 nucleotides read TGTGCCAGTATGCGCCGGGAAAGGACCGGGGAGCTGTTTTTT.

The J gene is TRBJ2-5, the V gene TRBV7-8; unclear D gene. The CDR3 sequence is 16 residues long. Germline V CDR1 and CDR2: SGHVS, FQNEAQ. V lost 4 bases, J lost 1 base, and 16 bases lay in between. CDR3 nucleotides: TGTGCCAGCAGCTCTTCAGCCCCTCGCGTCCAAGAGACCCAGTACTTC. Its protein product is CASSSSAPRVQETQYF.

The chain combines TRBV20-1 with TRBJ1-6; weak D call: TRBD1 (5 bases). Trimming left V 4 bases short and J 9 bases short, with 22 bases between. CDR1 and CDR2 (germline): DFQATT, SNEGSKA (reference sequence). This CDR3 region has 16 residues. The CDR3 spells CSATLWAGRGSSPLHF. The CDR3 DNA sequence: TGCAGTGCTACTCTCTGGGCAGGGCGGGGTAGTTCACCCCTCCACTTT.

The chain combines TRBV24-1 with TRBJ2-1, with TRBD2 matching over 8 bases. The CDR3 consists of 17 residues. The germline gives CDR1 KGHDR, CDR2 SFDVKD. V shed 4 bases, J shed 8 bases, and the junction held 15 bases outside the gene matches. CDR3 protein: CATSEPWDSGNLHEQFF. CDR3 in DNA: TGTGCCACCAGTGAACCTTGGGATAGCGGGAATCTCCATGAGCAGTTCTTC.

This clonotype was detected ten times or more. J is TRBJ2-3 and V is TRBV7-3; 7 bases are shared with TRBD2. This CDR3 spans 16 amino acids. The germline gives CDR1 SGHTA, CDR2 FQGTGA. The trim removed 5 bases at V and 0 bases at J, leaving 8 bases unmatched. The CDR3 nucleotides read TGTGCCAGCAGCCCCCGCGGTAGCGGGAGCACAGATACGCAGTATTTT. Translated: CASSPRGSGSTDTQYF.

About this clonotype itself: Germline and junction disagree at one end, which may indicate a read error. J is TRBJ2-3 and V is TRBV28, with D possibly TRBD2 on 5 matching bases. This CDR3 comprises 16 residues. Germline V gene data show CDR1 as MDHEN and CDR2 as SYDVKM. The CDR3 nucleotides read TGTGCCGGCAGAAACCCCGGGGAGTACGGTAAAGATACGCAGTATTTT. Amino acid sequence: CAGRNPGEYGKDTQYF. The variable domain in full, completed from reference TRBV28 and TRBJ2-3, reads DVKVTQSSRYLVKRTGEKVFLECVQDMDHENMFWYRQDPGLGLRLIYFSYDVKMKEKGDIPEGYSVSREKKERFSLILESASTNQTSMYLCAGRNPGEYGKDTQYFGPGTRLTVL.

This clonotype was seen a handful of times. This chain connects TRBV5-4 to TRBJ2-1; 9 bases fit TRBD1. Germline CDR1 is SGHNT and CDR2 is YYREEE (reference sequence). With V trimmed by 5 bases and J by 3 bases, 15 bases remained unmatched. The CDR3 runs 18 residues. The CDR3 protein is CASSPGTGTLVDYNEQFF. The CDR3 bases are TGTGCCAGCAGTCCCGGGACAGGGACCTTGGTTGACTACAATGAGCAGTTCTTC.

The chain is built from TRBV5-1 and TRBJ2-3; D may be TRBD2 (6 bases). The CDR3 has 14 residues. The germline V gene has CDR1 SGHRS and CDR2 YFSETQ. Trimming pared 3 bases from V and 3 bases from J, leaving 11 bases between. The CDR3 DNA reads TGCGCCAGCAGCTCCGCCGGGACTACAGATACGCAGTATTTT. This translates into CASSSAGTTDTQYF.

This clonotype was observed at least ten times. The chain joins TRBV27 to TRBJ2-2; 7 nucleotides line up with TRBD1. V was clipped by 0 bases and J by 5 bases; unmatched bases: 6. The CDR3 totals 16 residues. CDR1 is MNHEY, CDR2 SMNVEV, per germline (reference sequence). The CDR3 DNA reads as TGTGCCAGCAGTTTATCACAGGGGATGGGAACCGGGGAGCTGTTTTTT. It translates to CASSLSQGMGTGELFF.

This clonotype has at least ten counts. This chain joins TRBV6-1 and TRBJ2-7; TRBD2 agrees at 10 bases. CDR3 length: 18 residues. Germline V gene data show CDR1 as MNHNS and CDR2 as SASEGT. The junction had 12 bases not matched to a gene; V was cut back by 0 bases and J by 4 bases. Here the CDR3 reads CASSEASLAGTRVYEQYF. As DNA, the CDR3 is TGTGCCAGCAGTGAAGCGTCACTAGCGGGAACTAGGGTGTACGAGCAGTACTTC.

This rearrangement joins TRBV29-1 to TRBJ2-2, with D unresolved. Germline V lookup: CDR1 SQVTM, CDR2 ANQGSEA. Trimming took off 3 bases at V and 7 bases at J, with 15 bases between the two ends. This CDR3 contains 14 residues. The CDR3 loop reads CSVEGESPYGELFF. As DNA, the CDR3 is TGCAGCGTTGAGGGCGAGTCGCCCTACGGGGAGCTGTTTTTT.

This clonotype was detected many times. The chain is built from TRBV28 and TRBJ1-2; D is undetermined. The germline V gene encodes CDR1 MDHEN and CDR2 SYDVKM. V lost 5 bases, J lost 3 bases, and 7 bases lay in between. The CDR3 extends over 12 amino acids. CDR3 sequence: CASSNRYYGYTF. The CDR3 DNA is TGTGCCAGCAGTAATCGTTACTATGGCTACACCTTC.

A note on this clonotype: Mismatch with germline at one junction end may stem from a read error. V gene TRBV7-7 combines with J gene TRBJ2-5, with 9 bases lining up with TRBD1. This CDR3 spans 15 amino acids. The V gene's germline CDR1 is SSHAT and CDR2 FNYEAQ (reference sequence). CDR3 coding DNA: TGTGCTAGCAGCACAAACAGGGGGCGAGGAGAGACCCAGTACTTC. Amino acids: CASSTNRGRGETQYF.

This clonotype turned up a few times. CDR3 protein: CATSDLEERYTF. The CDR3 region has the DNA TGTGCCACCAGTGATTTAGAGGAACGCTACACCTTC. The chain recombines TRBV24-1 with TRBJ1-2; no definite D call. The CDR3 is 12 residues long. CDR1 KGHDR and CDR2 SFDVKD come from the germline V gene. The V gene lost 1 base and the J gene lost 9 bases, with 8 bases spanning the gap.

This clonotype was picked up a small number of times. This chain connects TRBV20-1 to TRBJ1-1; a possible D gene is TRBD1 (5 bases). The CDR3 is 13 amino acids. V was clipped by 0 bases and J by 4 bases, with 9 bases between them. Looked up from germline, CDR1 is DFQATT and CDR2 is SNEGSKA (reference sequence). The chain's CDR3 is CSARDLGGTEAFF. DNA of the CDR3: TGCAGTGCTAGAGATCTTGGGGGCACTGAAGCTTTCTTT.

The V call is TRBV7-9, the J call TRBJ1-1; D is ambiguous. The CDR3 covers 12 residues. CDR1 SEHNR and CDR2 FQNEAQ come from the germline V gene (reference sequence). Between the trimmed V and J ends, which lost 5 bases and 7 bases, there was a span of 11 bases. The DNA for the CDR3 is TGTGCCAGCAGCAGCCGGGATGATGAAGCTTTCTTT. This encodes CASSSRDDEAFF.

This sequence joins TRBV12-3 or TRBV12-4 and TRBJ2-7; D is possibly TRBD2 (6 bases). V shed 8 bases and J shed 5 bases, with 19 bases lying between them. CDR3 length equals 14 residues. The CDR3 is CASADYGSINEQYF. The DNA of the CDR3 is TGTGCCAGCGCAGATTACGGGAGTATAAACGAGCAGTACTTC.

The V and J genes are TRBV20-1 and TRBJ2-1, with TRBD2 matching over 7 bases. The CDR3 contains 15 residues. V lost 4 bases to trimming and J lost 0 bases; unmatched junction nucleotides: 6. The germline gives CDR1 DFQATT, CDR2 SNEGSKA (reference sequence). The CDR3 DNA reads as TGCAGTGCTAAGGCACGCGGGAGCTCCTACAATGAGCAGTTCTTC. Translating it yields CSAKARGSSYNEQFF.

The chain is built from TRBV7-9 and TRBJ1-1; D is uncertain. This CDR3 contains 15 residues. The V end was cut by 4 bases, the J end by 2 bases, with 14 bases between. CDR1 is SEHNR and CDR2 is FQNEAQ in the germline V gene (reference sequence). Here the CDR3 DNA reads TGTGCCAGCAGCTCCGCCTATCTTATCAACACTGAAGCTTTCTTT. This encodes CASSSAYLINTEAFF.

The chain carries TRBV12-3 or TRBV12-4 and TRBJ2-5; D remains ambiguous. The V gene lost 6 bases and the J gene lost 10 bases, with 12 bases spanning the gap. This CDR3 is built from 11 residues. DNA for the CDR3: TGTGCCAGCAGCGCCATAGAGTTCCAGTACTTC. This encodes CASSAIEFQYF.

In its sample, this clonotype was seen many times. The rearrangement links TRBV7-9 to TRBJ2-7; D remains unclear. Per the germline V gene, CDR1 is SEHNR and CDR2 is FQNEAQ (reference sequence). The CDR3 extends over 14 amino acids. V lost 1 base and J 3 bases, leaving 10 bases between the germline ends. CDR3 amino acids: CASSLVGPSYEQYF. In DNA form, the CDR3 reads TGTGCCAGCAGCTTAGTGGGCCCAAGCTACGAGCAGTACTTC.